This T cell receptor beta chain was sequenced in a study of PD-1 blockade in classical Hodgkin lymphoma (dated by TCRdb to the early 2020s). In the study overall: Nivolumab dosing was 3 mg/kg intravenously every 2 weeks, continuing until either disease progression or unacceptable toxicity. The study used TCR beta sequencing and CyTOF to define a peripheral blood immune signature of response to PD-1 blockade in classical Hodgkin lymphoma.

On this clone itself: Its specific antigen is unknown. No per-base quality is available; no much larger clone lies one base away.

The Qiagen DNeasy kit was used to extract genomic DNA from unsorted PBMCs and from the negatively selected CD4+ and CD8+ fractions. Amplification of TCR beta CDR3 regions was done by immunoSEQ multiplex PCR with primers that anneal to V and J segments. A synthetic immune receptor repertoire was used to minimize amplification bias, and any residual bias was removed computationally once sequencing was done. The source study handled its data this way. Repertoire diversity was quantified as the Shannon entropy index using custom Python scripts. Unsorted, CD4+ and CD8+ repertoires were analyzed separately, except for combined analyses in which CD4+ and CD8+ sequences were merged in silico. Clonal expansion was defined as a frequency increase of at least 2-fold after treatment compared with C1D1, and clones undetected at baseline were assigned a pseudocount of 0.5. Clones with 0 or 1 copy at C1D1 were defined as singleton clones, while clones with 2 or more copies were defined as non-singleton clones. Clones expanded in unsorted samples were annotated as CD4+, CD8+ or unknown by matching protein sequences in sorted samples from the same patient. Wilcoxon tests on paired samples were used to test changes in diversity from C1D1 to C4D1. Imported from immuneACCESS, the table was reduced by TCRdb to in-frame sequences with V and J called. These copies leave out some clones; in studies compared against another copy, an unresolved V gene accounts for under half, and the cause of the remainder is not known. That table supplies the V and J calls and clone size; D and trimming were determined from the DNA. The sample contains 20,000 or so clones, around 84% of them found a single time. The ten largest clones represent approximately 6.2% of the sample.

What this sample's time point label stands for: cycle 4 day 1 (C4D1), after five to seven weeks of nivolumab. Relapse after autologous stem cell transplantation had occurred in all trial patients, and cohorts A, B and C were distinguished by prior brentuximab vedotin exposure. The trial cohort comprised roughly 50 patients with relapsed/refractory classical Hodgkin lymphoma whose best overall responses were complete response, partial response or progressive disease. Single-agent nivolumab was administered to trial patients in the multi-cohort phase II CheckMate 205 trial. An independent review committee assessed best overall response by applying the 2007 International Working Group response criteria. Trial PBMCs were collected immediately before nivolumab initiation (C1D1) and during therapy at cycle 2 day 1 and cycle 4 day 1. Peripheral blood was collected in 8 mL Vacutainer Cell Preparation Tubes, from which PBMCs were isolated by centrifugation and then cryopreserved.

The paper's findings and limits, for the study overall: Patients starting nivolumab less than 1 year after ASCT had lower diversity and were excluded from later analyses to avoid confounding by immune reconstitution. Baseline TCR diversity was reported to be lower in newly diagnosed patients than in healthy donors, and even lower in relapsed/refractory patients. The study was limited to a single clinical trial cohort, and causes of repertoire differences, possibly disease activity or prior therapy, remained undefined. Among trial patients, those achieving complete response had baseline diversity similar to that of newly diagnosed patients, while diversity was significantly lower in partial responders and progressors. By C4D1, a significant rise was seen in CD4+ TCR diversity but not in CD8+ TCR diversity (p=0.0027 vs p=0.16), and the rise was most apparent among complete responders (p=0.02).

V is cut back by 4 bases and J by 7 bases, with 12 bases in the junction unmatched. CDR1 LGHNA and CDR2 YSLEER are derived from the germline V gene. Including the terminal cysteine and phenylalanine, the CDR3 comprises 17 residues. The entry retains the CDR3 DNA only, 51 bases that are in frame from base 1. This TCR was recovered from a human donor with classical Hodgkin lymphoma. The V and J genes are TRBV4-3 and TRBJ2-1; a stretch of 11 junction bases matches TRBD2. The sequencing used peripheral blood mononuclear cells (PBMCs), collected before the fourth cycle of nivolumab. The CDR3 protein is CASSRLAGGEGGNEQFF. The nucleotides are TGCGCCAGCAGCCGCCTAGCGGGGGGCGAGGGGGGAAATGAGCAGTTCTTC.